The next 32 T cell receptor beta chains were all read from a single sample in a study of blood T cell repertoires in COVID-19. Clones were read by immunoSEQ multiplex PCR, and TCRdb kept only the in-frame ones, dropping some. The sample has about 160,000 clones, about 90% seen once. The sequenced sample consisted of peripheral blood. All receptors come from a man in his 60s with acute or convalescent COVID-19.

J is TRBJ1-1 and V is TRBV28; 7 bases line up with TRBD1. The CDR3 extends over 14 amino acids. Germline CDR1 is MDHEN and CDR2 is SYDVKM. The trim removed 6 bases at V and 5 bases at J, leaving 9 bases unmatched. The CDR3 DNA reads as TGTGCCAGCAGGGCGGGACAGCGAAAGACTGAAGCTTTCTTT. Amino acid sequence: CASRAGQRKTEAFF.

The chain links TRBV10-3 to TRBJ2-1, with D possibly being TRBD1 (6 bases). The CDR3 spans 14 residues. V shed 4 bases and J shed 6 bases, with 13 bases lying between them. Germline CDR1 ENHRY, CDR2 SYGVKD. CDR3 region: CAISAGAYGNEQFF. CDR3 DNA: TGTGCCATCAGTGCAGGGGCTTATGGCAATGAGCAGTTCTTC.

A single count supports this clone. This rearrangement joins TRBV2 to TRBJ1-1; 10 nucleotides align to TRBD1. Germline CDR1 reads SNHLY; CDR2 reads FYNNEI. V lost 8 bases to trimming and J lost 6 bases; unmatched junction nucleotides: 6. CDR3 length: 13 amino acids. DNA for the CDR3: TGTGCCAGCCTGGGACAGGGGCTCTCTGAAGCTTTCTTT. Translating it yields CASLGQGLSEAFF.

Here the CDR3 DNA reads TGTGCCAGCAGCGGCCTAGCGGGCAGGGACAATGAGCAGTTCTTC. This sequence encodes CASSGLAGRDNEQFF. The chain couples TRBV9 to TRBJ2-1, with TRBD2 matching over 8 bases. Germline V CDR1 and CDR2: SGDLS, YYNGEE. This CDR3 has 15 amino acids. V was clipped by 3 bases and J by 5 bases; unmatched bases: 7.

V gene TRBV2 combines with J gene TRBJ2-7; D gene uncertain. The CDR3 runs 11 residues. Trimming took off 11 bases at V and 5 bases at J, with 13 bases between the two ends. The germline CDR1 and CDR2 sequences are SNHLY and FYNNEI. The CDR3, as DNA: TGTGCCTCTAACCCGCCACACGAGCAGTACTTC. This encodes CASNPPHEQYF.

The CDR3 coding sequence is TGTGCCAGCAGTGACTGGAACCAGGGGACGCAGTATTTT. This codes for CASSDWNQGTQYF. This chain links TRBV2 with TRBJ2-3, with TRBD1 as a possible D gene (6 bases). The CDR3 loop spans 13 amino acids. The germline CDR1 and CDR2 sequences are SNHLY and FYNNEI. The ends were cut back, 3 bases at V and 9 bases at J, with 13 bases in the middle.

The gene calls are TRBV11-2 and TRBJ2-1; 9 bases match TRBD1. The CDR3 has 15 residues. CDR1 is SGHAT and CDR2 is FQNNGV in the germline V gene. Trimming removed 1 base from V and 8 bases from J; junction bases left unmatched: 6. The CDR3: CASSLGGTGRDEQFF. As DNA, the CDR3 is TGTGCCAGCAGCTTAGGGGGGACAGGGCGGGATGAGCAGTTCTTC.

This clone was observed many times. The chain joins TRBV2 to TRBJ1-5, with D perhaps TRBD1 (6 bases). The CDR3 has 14 residues. Trimming shortened V by 5 bases and J by 7 bases, and 15 bases separated the two germline ends. Germline CDR1 SNHLY, CDR2 FYNNEI. Written as DNA, the CDR3 is TGTGCCAGCAGTCCGAGAGGGGGTCGGCAGCCCCAGCATTTT. As protein: CASSPRGGRQPQHF.

This sequence joins TRBV5-4 and TRBJ2-1, with 7 positions matching TRBD1. Germline CDR1 SGHNT, CDR2 YYREEE (reference sequence). The trim removed 2 bases at V and 9 bases at J, leaving 5 bases unmatched. CDR3 length: 13 amino acids. The CDR3 spells CASSFQGVVEQFF. The CDR3 nucleotides are TGTGCCAGCAGCTTTCAGGGGGTAGTTGAGCAGTTCTTC.

The V gene is TRBV27, the J gene TRBJ2-1, with 7 bases aligning to TRBD1. This CDR3 has 16 residues. Germline values: CDR1 MNHEY, CDR2 SMNVEV (reference sequence). Trimming at V came to 4 bases and at J to 7 bases, leaving 13 bases not matched to a gene. The DNA of the CDR3 is TGTGCCAGCAGTTCCCCCCGAAGGCGCAGGGGGAATGAGCAGTTCTTC. It yields the protein CASSSPRRRRGNEQFF.

This chain connects TRBV7-9 to TRBJ1-2; D ambiguous. Germline V lookup: CDR1 SEHNR, CDR2 FQNEAQ (reference sequence). This CDR3 comprises 11 residues. Trimming removed 5 bases from V and 4 bases from J, with 5 bases in between. The CDR3 reads CASSTFYGYTF. CDR3 nucleotides: TGTGCCAGCAGCACTTTCTATGGCTACACCTTC.

The V and J genes are TRBV5-1 and TRBJ2-7; D may be TRBD2 (5 bases). There are 13 residues in the CDR3. Germline values: CDR1 SGHRS, CDR2 YFSETQ. Deletions cut 0 bases from V and 2 bases from J, with 6 bases between. The CDR3 is CASSLDGAYEQYF. The CDR3 DNA follows: TGCGCCAGCAGCTTGGACGGGGCCTACGAGCAGTACTTC.

V gene TRBV5-1 combines with J gene TRBJ1-5; no reliable D call. Trimming cost V 0 bases and J 4 bases, with 11 bases left between them. The CDR3 extends over 15 amino acids. CDR1 and CDR2 from the germline V gene are SGHRS and YFSETQ. CDR3 nucleotide sequence: TGCGCCAGCAGCTTGGGTGGGCAGCTGAATCAGCCCCAGCATTTT. Translated: CASSLGGQLNQPQHF.

V is TRBV11-2 and J is TRBJ2-1, with 7 bases that match TRBD1. The CDR3 totals 16 residues. CDR1 and CDR2 from the germline V gene are SGHAT and FQNNGV. Losses at the gene ends were 4 bases for V and 0 bases for J; bases not matched to a gene: 6. The CDR3 spells CASSWGQRLSYNEQFF. The CDR3 nucleotides read TGTGCCAGCAGCTGGGGACAGAGACTCTCCTACAATGAGCAGTTCTTC.

The V gene is TRBV30, the J gene TRBJ1-2, with 8 bases identical to TRBD1. The CDR3 totals 14 residues. Germline CDR1 and CDR2: GTSNPN and SVGIG (reference sequence). With 2 bases clipped from V and 5 bases from J, the junction kept 7 bases outside the gene matches. The CDR3 region has the DNA TGTGCCTGGAGTCCCTGGACAGGGCAGTATGGCTACACCTTC. Its protein product is CAWSPWTGQYGYTF.

CDR3 amino acids: CASPKERGPGGYTF. The CDR3 bases are TGTGCCAGCCCAAAAGAAAGGGGGCCGGGAGGCTACACCTTC. This rearrangement joins TRBV2 to TRBJ1-2, with 7 bases matching TRBD1. Trimming cost V 8 bases and J 8 bases; bases outside gene matches: 14. Germline V gene lookup returns CDR1 SNHLY and CDR2 FYNNEI. This CDR3 is 14 amino acids long.

The rearrangement uses TRBV24-1 and TRBJ2-3; 12 bases are a match to TRBD2. Germline loops: CDR1 KGHDR, CDR2 SFDVKD. The CDR3 runs to 17 residues. V was pared by 2 bases and J by 3 bases, with 5 bases of the junction left unmatched. CDR3 in DNA: TGTGCCACCAGTGATTCCGGTCTAGCGGGGGGGACAGATACGCAGTATTTT. This gives the protein CATSDSGLAGGTDTQYF.

The chain employs TRBV14 and TRBJ2-1; TRBD2 aligns across 7 bases. V dropped 0 bases and J dropped 16; count of bases not matched to a gene: 12. Germline CDR1 and CDR2: SGHDN and FVKESK. The CDR3 consists of 14 residues. The CDR3 DNA reads TGTGCCAGCAGCCAAGATCCCGGCAGCGGGGTTTTATTCTTC. It encodes CASSQDPGSGVLFF.

This chain links TRBV30 with TRBJ1-2; the D is unclear. The length of the CDR3 is 14 residues. Per the germline V gene, CDR1 is GTSNPN and CDR2 is SVGIG (reference sequence). V was cut by 0 bases and J by 6 bases, with 14 bases left in between. The CDR3 spells CAWSVGSAGNGYTF. CDR3 bases: TGTGCCTGGAGTGTAGGTTCAGCGGGGAATGGCTACACCTTC.

The chain has TRBV19 and TRBJ2-1, with D tentatively TRBD1 (6 bases). Trimming left V 1 base short and J 3 bases short, with 10 bases between. Germline CDR1 LNHDA, CDR2 SQIVND (reference sequence). The CDR3 extends over 15 amino acids. Here the CDR3 DNA reads TGTGCCAGTAGTATAGGGCAGGGGTTCTACAATGAGCAGTTCTTC. Translation: CASSIGQGFYNEQFF.

This clone occurred a few times. V usage is TRBV7-2 and J usage is TRBJ1-2; the D gene is possibly TRBD1 (6 bases). V lost 5 bases to trimming and J lost 4 bases, with 14 bases between them. The germline gives CDR1 SGHTA, CDR2 FQGNSA. The CDR3 runs to 14 residues. CDR3 coding DNA: TGTGCCAGCAGCCAGCCTGGGGGCTCCTATGGCTACACCTTC. Translated: CASSQPGGSYGYTF.

The chain combines TRBV5-6 with TRBJ1-6; the D gene is possibly TRBD1 (5 bases). Trimming removed 4 bases at V and 6 bases at J, with 20 bases between. The CDR3 spans 17 residues. Per germline, CDR1 SGHDT and CDR2 YYEEEE. This CDR3 reads CASSPKSGINFNSPLHF. CDR3 in DNA: TGTGCCAGCAGCCCAAAATCAGGGATAAATTTTAATTCACCCCTCCACTTT.

This chain links TRBV4-2 with TRBJ1-3; 8 bases align to TRBD1. V lost 0 bases, J lost 4 bases, and 8 bases stayed unmatched. The CDR3 is made up of 17 amino acids. Germline V CDR1 and CDR2: LGHNA, YNFKEQ. The CDR3 bases are TGTGCCAGCAGCCAAGAAACCGGACAGGGACTCGGAAACACCATATATTTT. This encodes CASSQETGQGLGNTIYF.

The rearrangement uses TRBV4-1 and TRBJ2-1; TRBD2 agrees at 11 bases. With 4 bases clipped from V and 3 bases from J, the junction kept 5 bases outside the gene matches. CDR3 size: 16 residues. Germline lookup yields CDR1 MGHRA and CDR2 YSYEKL. CDR3 sequence reads: CASSPITSGGYNEQFF. In DNA form, the CDR3 reads TGCGCCAGCAGCCCTATAACTAGCGGGGGCTACAATGAGCAGTTCTTC.

The chain joins TRBV7-6 to TRBJ1-4; D is unclear. Germline V gives CDR1 SGHVS, CDR2 FNYEAQ. V was trimmed by 1 base and J by 6 bases, leaving 9 bases between them. This CDR3 has 14 residues. The chain's CDR3 is CASSLEMVDEKLFF. CDR3 in DNA: TGTGCCAGCAGCTTAGAGATGGTAGATGAAAAACTGTTTTTT. The full variable domain, with the rest looked up from reference TRBV7-6 and TRBJ1-4, is GAGVSQSPRYKVTKRGQDVALRCDPISGHVSLYWYRQALGQGPEFLTYFNYEAQQDKSGLPNDRFSAERPEGSISTLTIQRTEQRDSAMYRCASSLEMVDEKLFFGSGTQLSVL.

The chain joins TRBV14 to TRBJ2-5, with TRBD1 matching 7 bases. CDR3 length: 17 residues. Germline values: CDR1 SGHDN, CDR2 FVKESK. V was clipped by 3 bases and J by 4 bases; unmatched bases: 14. The CDR3 reads CASSHGRTTGWGETQYF. In nucleotides, the CDR3 is TGTGCCAGCAGCCATGGCCGGACGACAGGGTGGGGAGAGACCCAGTACTTC. The full variable domain, its missing parts supplied by reference TRBV14 and TRBJ2-5, is EAGVTQFPSHSVIEKGQTVTLRCDPISGHDNLYWYRRVMGKEIKFLLHFVKESKQDESGMPNNRFLAERTGGTYSTLKVQPAELEDSGVYFCASSHGRTTGWGETQYFGPGTRLLVL.

V gene TRBV11-2 combines with J gene TRBJ1-5, with a possible D match to TRBD1 (6 bases). CDR1 and CDR2 from the germline V gene are SGHAT and FQNNGV. The CDR3 contains 16 residues. Trimming stripped 0 bases from V and 2 bases from J, with 11 bases between. The CDR3 DNA reads TGTGCCAGCAGCTTAGATCTGGGACAAGGCAATCAGCCCCAGCATTTT. Amino acid sequence: CASSLDLGQGNQPQHF.

V is TRBV4-1 and J is TRBJ2-1, with TRBD2 matching 11 bases. Germline loops: CDR1 MGHRA, CDR2 YSYEKL. Trimming took 4 bases from V and 3 from J; bases not matched to a gene: 2. The length of the CDR3 is 15 residues. CDR3 bases: TGCGCCAGCAGCCGACTAGCGGGGAGCTACAATGAGCAGTTCTTC. Translation gives CASSRLAGSYNEQFF.

The rearrangement links TRBV28 to TRBJ2-2; 9 positions match TRBD1. Germline V lookup: CDR1 MDHEN, CDR2 SYDVKM. The CDR3 spans 16 residues. The junction had 9 bases not matched to a gene; V was cut back by 5 bases and J by 5 bases. CDR3 in DNA: TGTGCCAGCAGTGCCCAATTGACAGGGGGAACCGGGGAGCTGTTTTTT. Translation: CASSAQLTGGTGELFF.

The chain joins TRBV7-8 to TRBJ1-2; D gene unclear. The germline V and J ends were trimmed by 5 bases and 8 bases, with 21 bases remaining between them. The CDR3 totals 15 residues. Per the germline V gene, CDR1 is SGHVS and CDR2 is FQNEAQ. CDR3 residues: CASSHEGRRSEGYTF. The CDR3 coding sequence is TGTGCCAGCAGCCACGAGGGTCGACGGAGTGAGGGCTACACCTTC.

The rearrangement joins TRBV18 to TRBJ1-4; 7 bases fit TRBD1. J was trimmed by 3 bases and V by 4 bases; bases with no gene match: 2. The CDR3 totals 14 residues. Germline assignment: CDR1 KGHSH and CDR2 LQKENI. CDR3: CASSLQGANEKLFF. The CDR3 bases are TGTGCCAGCTCACTCCAGGGGGCTAATGAAAAACTGTTTTTT.

The genes are TRBV9 and TRBJ2-1; no definite D call. The CDR3 totals 14 residues. Per the germline V gene, CDR1 is SGDLS and CDR2 is YYNGEE. Trimming took off 0 bases at V and 7 bases at J, with 11 bases between the two ends. CDR3 nucleotide sequence: TGTGCCAGCAGCGTAGTCGTCGGTTATAATGAGCAGTTCTTC. Amino acids: CASSVVVGYNEQFF.